Listed below are T cell receptor beta chains from one sample, sequenced in a study of T cell repertoires in cytomegalovirus infection. One entry per CDR3 protein results from TCRdb running MiXCR on the reads. The sample consists of over 250,000 distinct CDR3 sequences, more than 20% of them appearing once. The sample taken for sequencing was PBMCs. The receptor set was obtained from a human donor in good health (CMV status not recorded). Some clones in this sample may be carry-over from other donors' samples. The CDR3 runs from the conserved cysteine through the conserved F or W. D genes are given only for firm matches. Not every row has a clone size; where given, it reads once, few, many or a size class.

d_gene	abundance	j_gene	v_gene	CDR3aa	CDR3nt
TRBD2	NA	TRBJ2-1	TRBV11-2	CASSFTIGLAGVKNEQFF	TGTGCCAGCAGCTTCACCATCGGACTAGCGGGAGTCAAGAATGAGCAGTTCTTC
NA	few	TRBJ1-2	TRBV20-1	CTAEERNGYTF	TGCACCGCTGAGGAACGGAATGGCTACACCTTC
NA	few	TRBJ1-2	TRBV25-1	CASTRQGSGYTF	TGTGCCAGCACCAGGCAGGGCTCTGGCTACACCTTC
TRBD2	many	TRBJ2-1	TRBV12-3/TRBV12-4	CASRSSGGRYNEQFF	TGTGCCAGCAGGTCAAGCGGGGGGCGCTACAATGAGCAGTTCTTC
TRBD2	NA	TRBJ2-7	TRBV2	CASRREGSYEQYF	TGTGCCAGCAGGAGGGAGGGGTCCTACGAGCAGTACTTC
TRBD2	NA	TRBJ2-2	TRBV4-1	CASREGGADGELFF	TGCGCCAGCAGGGAGGGAGGGGCTGACGGGGAGCTGTTTTTT
NA	few	TRBJ2-1	TRBV7-2	CASSQSEFEQFF	TGTGCCAGCAGCCAATCGGAATTTGAGCAGTTCTTC
TRBD1	NA	TRBJ1-5	TRBV6-1	CASSRQGDGTQHF	TGTGCCAGCAGCCGACAGGGAGATGGGACCCAGCATTTT
NA	NA	TRBJ2-1	TRBV5-1	CASSSARIPYNEQFF	TGCGCCAGCAGCTCGGCCCGAATTCCCTACAATGAGCAGTTCTTC
NA	NA	TRBJ2-3	TRBV12-3/TRBV12-4	CASSPYVTTDSTDTQYF	TGTGCCAGCAGCCCTTATGTGACAACAGATAGCACAGATACGCAGTATTTT
NA	many	TRBJ2-5	TRBV11-2	CASSLLGNPQETQYF	TGTGCCAGCAGCTTACTCGGGAATCCTCAGGAGACCCAGTACTTC
NA	NA	TRBJ1-1	TRBV28	CASSFLYDTEAFF	TGTGCCAGCAGTTTCCTTTATGACACTGAAGCTTTCTTT
NA	once	TRBJ1-1	TRBV29-1	CSVESVSAEAFF	TGCAGCGTTGAGTCCGTTAGCGCTGAAGCTTTCTTT
TRBD1	NA	TRBJ2-7	TRBV28	CASSPWDSEDSSYEQYF	TGTGCCAGCAGTCCCTGGGACAGCGAGGACTCCTCCTACGAGCAGTACTTC
NA	few	TRBJ1-3	TRBV28	CASILGGAGGNTIYF	TGTGCCAGCATCCTTGGGGGGGCAGGTGGAAACACCATATATTTT
NA	many	TRBJ1-5	TRBV12-3/TRBV12-4	CASSSTVLAPQHF	TGTGCCAGCAGTTCTACCGTCTTGGCGCCCCAGCATTTT
TRBD1	few	TRBJ1-4	TRBV5-1	CASSENRDRGTTNEKLFF	TGCGCCAGCAGCGAGAACCGGGACAGGGGAACAACTAATGAAAAACTGTTTTTT
NA	few	TRBJ2-5	TRBV24-1	CATSRFQETQYF	TGTGCCACCTCCCGGTTCCAAGAGACCCAGTACTTC
NA	many	TRBJ2-7	TRBV7-2	CASSLGGFLPEQYF	TGTGCCAGCAGCTTAGGAGGGTTCCTCCCCGAGCAGTACTTC
TRBD1	once	TRBJ1-1	TRBV28	CASSQLRTGETEAFF	TGTGCCAGCAGCCAACTCCGGACAGGGGAAACTGAAGCTTTCTTT
NA	NA	TRBJ2-7	TRBV6-2/TRBV6-3	CASSWATVNEQYF	TGTGCCAGCAGTTGGGCTACCGTGAACGAGCAGTACTTC
TRBD2	few	TRBJ2-1	TRBV7-9	CASSGLAGEVYNEQFF	TGTGCCAGTTCGGGACTAGCGGGAGAAGTTTACAATGAGCAGTTCTTC